These T cell receptor beta chains were read from a single sample in a study of cytomegalovirus exposure and HLA in healthy donors. Sequencing was performed with immunoSEQ multiplex PCR; in TCRdb, only in-frame clones are kept and a portion is missing. Altogether roughly 110,000 clones are present, 75% being singletons, with the ten largest covering 2.5%. The sequenced material came from PBMCs. These receptors were obtained from a man aged 40-49 years in good health and CMV-seronegative. Both conserved end residues are trimmed from each CDR3. Each record gives: CDR3 length, V gene, CDR3 protein.

11,TRBV5-6,ASSLVGGDTIY
15,TRBV5-1,ASSPGGNRGPGNTIY
13,TRBV25-1,ASSERQGANYGYT
13,TRBV9,ASSVSGGGNNEQF
10,TRBV6-6,ASTPWGLEAF
11,TRBV29-1,SVGTGLYNEQF
15,TRBV27,ASSDRQGSATNEKLF
11,TRBV5-1,ASAGVVNIEAF
14,TRBV6-5,ASSYFYGQGGTEAF
13,TRBV21-1,ASRRGIGGDYEQY
13,TRBV4-1,ASSPPGTGANVLT
14,TRBV13,ASSLVGASSNYGYT
12,TRBV29-1,SVETSGFRDTQY
13,TRBV4-2,ASSQGARNTDTQY
13,TRBV7-8,ASSPSSGGGYEQY
14,TRBV5-4,ASSSPTGVRQETQY
14,TRBV5-4,ASSTGGTGGVDGYT
14,TRBV28,ASSPRGGLYYNEQF
10,TRBV18,ASSPGQGRAF
14,TRBV5-1,ASSPNGRSYNSPLH
13,TRBV11-2,ASSFNGGGKNIQY
14,TRBV2,ASFGTGEQYTGELF
12,TRBV10-3,AISNRVSHGGYT
11,TRBV10-3,AISESEGYGYT
13,TRBV6-1,ASRRGQGTTGELF
11,TRBV7-6,ASSIGGPGELF
11,TRBV6-1,ASSEAFQGNGF
13,TRBV7-2,ASSSAGQGTDTQY
9,TRBV28,ASTQNTEAF
10,TRBV7-9,ASSPRDTEAF
12,TRBV6-1,ASRRTGGSTEAF
12,TRBV6-5,ASSRILANYGYT
13,TRBV5-1,ASSSSGGSYNEQF
13,TRBV7-3,ASSLTGLTTDTQY
12,TRBV9,ASSVGGSQETQY
12,TRBV7-9,ASSTGTGGGGYT
15,TRBV5-4,ASSPGQGLSGANVLT
13,TRBV10-1,ASSEKLAGQETQY
12,TRBV6-6,ASSSDRSNQPQH
11,TRBV5-5,ASSPTGNTEAF
12,TRBV6-1,ASSDVSGRDTQY
14,TRBV11-2,ASSSAQGPHYNEQF
16,TRBV5-4,ASSWGLAGGGSYNEQF
12,TRBV9,ASSVEAGVTEAF
11,TRBV6-6,ASTGTFSYEQY
12,TRBV10-3,AIRGGTSSETQY
13,TRBV19,ASSIGASGSYEQY
13,TRBV27,ASSSGTSGGNEQY
10,TRBV29-1,SVVRGEETQY
14,TRBV23-1,ASSPPTGGIHQPQH
10,TRBV27,ASSNTGGEQY
12,TRBV27,ASIPNDRMGEQY
13,TRBV5-6,ASSSETGLNYGYT
14,TRBV9,ASSAGLAGTQETQY
13,TRBV7-9,ASGTPLLANYGYT
11,TRBV6-1,ASSPNANQPQH
13,TRBV5-1,ASSFESWANTEAF
12,TRBV5-6,ASSFYGRAGGYT
12,TRBV9,ASSPGQSYYGYT
11,TRBV18,ASSPPITPEQY